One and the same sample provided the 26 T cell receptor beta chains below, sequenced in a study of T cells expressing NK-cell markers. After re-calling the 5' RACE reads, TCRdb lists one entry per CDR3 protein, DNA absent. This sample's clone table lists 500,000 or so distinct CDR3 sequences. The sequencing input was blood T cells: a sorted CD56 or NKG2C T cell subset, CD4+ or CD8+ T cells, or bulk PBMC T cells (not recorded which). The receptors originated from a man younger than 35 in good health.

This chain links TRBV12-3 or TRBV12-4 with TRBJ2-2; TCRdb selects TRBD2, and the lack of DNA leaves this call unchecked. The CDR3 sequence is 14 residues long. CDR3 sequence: CASRPEGGIGELFF.

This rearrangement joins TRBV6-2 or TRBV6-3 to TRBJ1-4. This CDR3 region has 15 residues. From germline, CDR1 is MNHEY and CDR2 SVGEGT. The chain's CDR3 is CASSYFRTTNEKLFF.

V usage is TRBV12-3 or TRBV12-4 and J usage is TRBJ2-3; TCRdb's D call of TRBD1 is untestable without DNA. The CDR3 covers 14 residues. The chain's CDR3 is CASIPGKFADTQYF.

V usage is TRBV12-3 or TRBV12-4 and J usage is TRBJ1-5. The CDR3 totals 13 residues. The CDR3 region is CASSLSDQQPQHF.

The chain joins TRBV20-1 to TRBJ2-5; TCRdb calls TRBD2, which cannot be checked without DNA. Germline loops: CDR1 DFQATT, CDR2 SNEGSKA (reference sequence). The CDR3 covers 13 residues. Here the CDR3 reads CSASQRELETQYF.

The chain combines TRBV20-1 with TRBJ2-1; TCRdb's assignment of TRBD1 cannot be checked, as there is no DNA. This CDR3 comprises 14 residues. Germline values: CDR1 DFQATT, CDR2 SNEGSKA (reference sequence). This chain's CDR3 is CSASEDGTDNEQFF.

The CDR3 here is CASSLGGELTDTQYF. The chain has TRBV12-3 or TRBV12-4 and TRBJ2-3; with no DNA, the TCRdb D assignment of TRBD1 cannot be verified. CDR3 length: 15 residues.

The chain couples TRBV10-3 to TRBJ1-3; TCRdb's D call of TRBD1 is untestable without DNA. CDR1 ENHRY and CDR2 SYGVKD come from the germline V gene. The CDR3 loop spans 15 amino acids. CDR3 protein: CATRQGPNSGNTIYF.

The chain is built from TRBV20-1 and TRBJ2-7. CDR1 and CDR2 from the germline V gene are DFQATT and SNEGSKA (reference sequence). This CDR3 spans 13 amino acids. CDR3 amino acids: CSADSGAAYEQYF.

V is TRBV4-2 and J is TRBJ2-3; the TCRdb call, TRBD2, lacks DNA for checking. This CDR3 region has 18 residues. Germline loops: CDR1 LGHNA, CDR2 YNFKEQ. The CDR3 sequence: CASSQLGTSGRAWDTQYF.

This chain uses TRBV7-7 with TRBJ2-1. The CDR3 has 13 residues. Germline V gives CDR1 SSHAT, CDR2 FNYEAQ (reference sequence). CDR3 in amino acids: CASSSDANNEQFF.

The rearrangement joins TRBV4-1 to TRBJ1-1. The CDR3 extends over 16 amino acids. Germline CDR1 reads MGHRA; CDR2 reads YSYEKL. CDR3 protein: CASSQVFPGEATEAFF.

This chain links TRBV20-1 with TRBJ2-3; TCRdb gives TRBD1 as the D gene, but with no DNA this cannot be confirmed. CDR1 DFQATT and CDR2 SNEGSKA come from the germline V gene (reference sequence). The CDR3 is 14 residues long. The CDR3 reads CSAPVWGQTDTQYF.

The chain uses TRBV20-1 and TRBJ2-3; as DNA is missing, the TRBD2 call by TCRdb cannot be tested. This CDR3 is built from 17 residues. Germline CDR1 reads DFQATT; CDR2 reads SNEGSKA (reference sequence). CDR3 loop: CSAHAGGGGLSTDTQYF.

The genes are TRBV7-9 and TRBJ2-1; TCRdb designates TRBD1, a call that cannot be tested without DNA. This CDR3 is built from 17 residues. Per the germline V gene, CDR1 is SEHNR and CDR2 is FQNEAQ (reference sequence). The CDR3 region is CASSEGHRAELYNEQFF.

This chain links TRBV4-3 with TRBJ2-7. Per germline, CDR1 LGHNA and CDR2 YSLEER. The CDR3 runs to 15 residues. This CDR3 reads CASSQEGASSYEQYF.

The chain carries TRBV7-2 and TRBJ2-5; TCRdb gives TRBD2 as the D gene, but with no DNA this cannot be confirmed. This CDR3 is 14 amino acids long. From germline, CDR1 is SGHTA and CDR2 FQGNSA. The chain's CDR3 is CASSPANSGETQYF. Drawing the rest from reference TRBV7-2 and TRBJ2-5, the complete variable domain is GAGVSQSPSNKVTEKGKDVELRCDPISGHTALYWYRQSLGQGLEFLIYFQGNSAPDKSGLPSDRFSAERTGGSVSTLTIQRTQQEDSAVYLCASSPANSGETQYFGPGTRLLVL.

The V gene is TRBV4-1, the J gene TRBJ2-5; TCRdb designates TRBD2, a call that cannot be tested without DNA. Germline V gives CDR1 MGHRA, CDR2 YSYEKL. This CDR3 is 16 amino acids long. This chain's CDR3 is CASSPLPIGDRETQYF.

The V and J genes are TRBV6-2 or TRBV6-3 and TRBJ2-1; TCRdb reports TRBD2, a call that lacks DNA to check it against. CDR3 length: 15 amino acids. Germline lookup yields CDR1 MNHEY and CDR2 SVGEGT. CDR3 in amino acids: CASQRRRAIYNEQFF.

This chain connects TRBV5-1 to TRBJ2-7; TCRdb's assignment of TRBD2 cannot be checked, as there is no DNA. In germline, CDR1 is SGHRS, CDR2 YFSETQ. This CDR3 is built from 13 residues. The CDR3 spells CASRLAGSGEQYF.

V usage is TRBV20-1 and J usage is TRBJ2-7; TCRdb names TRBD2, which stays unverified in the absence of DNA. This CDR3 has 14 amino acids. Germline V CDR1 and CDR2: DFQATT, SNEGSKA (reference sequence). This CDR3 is CSATSRVVSYEQYF.

The CDR3 loop is CASSPLQTGSSTDTQYF. The chain carries TRBV18 and TRBJ2-3; TCRdb returns TRBD1, unconfirmable since there is no DNA. In germline, CDR1 is KGHSH, CDR2 LQKENI. The CDR3 has 17 amino acids.

This CDR3 is CASSLSSDPRTDTQYF. This sequence joins TRBV7-9 and TRBJ2-3; with no DNA, the TCRdb D assignment of TRBD2 cannot be verified. The CDR3 spans 16 residues. Germline values: CDR1 SEHNR, CDR2 FQNEAQ (reference sequence).

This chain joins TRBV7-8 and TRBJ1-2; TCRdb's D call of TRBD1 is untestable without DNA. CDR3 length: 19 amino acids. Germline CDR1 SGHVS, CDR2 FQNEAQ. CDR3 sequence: CASSLMSFSRQGVSYGYTF.

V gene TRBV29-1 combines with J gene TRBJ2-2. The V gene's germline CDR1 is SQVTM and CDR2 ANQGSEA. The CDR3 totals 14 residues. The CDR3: CSVAFTQNTGELFF.

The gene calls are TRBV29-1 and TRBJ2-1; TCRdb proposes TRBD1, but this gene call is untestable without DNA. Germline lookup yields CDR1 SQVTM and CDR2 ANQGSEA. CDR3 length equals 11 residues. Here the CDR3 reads CSVEGAGEQFF.